Listed here is a single TCR beta chain. The source of the sample is a study of blood T cells in healthy people across ages. Primers used in a second PCR of about 6 to 11 cycles were a sample-barcoded 5' primer and a J-beta primer mix. TCRdb re-called the 5' RACE reads with MiXCR, one entry per CDR3 protein. The sample includes about 670,000 distinct CDR3 sequences, around two fifths of them seen just once. V was clipped by 5 bases and J by 7 bases, with 9 bases between them. The CDR3 is 12 residues long. The germline V gene has CDR1 LGHNA and CDR2 YSLEER. The gene calls are TRBV4-3 and TRBJ1-3; TRBD1 is a possible D gene (5 bases). The sequenced sample was blood. This TCR came from a man aged 80 or over in good health. DNA of the CDR3: TGCGCCAGCAGCTCCCGGGGGAACACCATATATTTT. It is translated as CASSSRGNTIYF.